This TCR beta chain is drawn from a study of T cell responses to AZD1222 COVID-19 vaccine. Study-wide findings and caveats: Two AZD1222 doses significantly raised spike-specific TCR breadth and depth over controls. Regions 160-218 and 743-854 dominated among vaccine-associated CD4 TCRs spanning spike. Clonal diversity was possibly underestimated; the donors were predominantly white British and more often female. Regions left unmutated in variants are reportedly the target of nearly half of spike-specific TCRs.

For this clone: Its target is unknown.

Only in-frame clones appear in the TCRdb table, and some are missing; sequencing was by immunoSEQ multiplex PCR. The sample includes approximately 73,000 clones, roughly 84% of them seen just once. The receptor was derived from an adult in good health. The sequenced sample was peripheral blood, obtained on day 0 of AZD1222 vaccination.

The CDR3 protein is CASSLGVRENNQPQHF. The CDR3 DNA is TGTGCCAGCAGCTTAGGCGTCCGGGAGAATAATCAGCCCCAGCATTTT. V usage is TRBV7-8 and J usage is TRBJ1-5, with D hard to call. The CDR3 has 16 amino acids. CDR1 is SGHVS, CDR2 FQNEAQ, per germline. Between the trimmed V and J ends, which lost 1 base and 4 bases, there was a span of 14 bases.